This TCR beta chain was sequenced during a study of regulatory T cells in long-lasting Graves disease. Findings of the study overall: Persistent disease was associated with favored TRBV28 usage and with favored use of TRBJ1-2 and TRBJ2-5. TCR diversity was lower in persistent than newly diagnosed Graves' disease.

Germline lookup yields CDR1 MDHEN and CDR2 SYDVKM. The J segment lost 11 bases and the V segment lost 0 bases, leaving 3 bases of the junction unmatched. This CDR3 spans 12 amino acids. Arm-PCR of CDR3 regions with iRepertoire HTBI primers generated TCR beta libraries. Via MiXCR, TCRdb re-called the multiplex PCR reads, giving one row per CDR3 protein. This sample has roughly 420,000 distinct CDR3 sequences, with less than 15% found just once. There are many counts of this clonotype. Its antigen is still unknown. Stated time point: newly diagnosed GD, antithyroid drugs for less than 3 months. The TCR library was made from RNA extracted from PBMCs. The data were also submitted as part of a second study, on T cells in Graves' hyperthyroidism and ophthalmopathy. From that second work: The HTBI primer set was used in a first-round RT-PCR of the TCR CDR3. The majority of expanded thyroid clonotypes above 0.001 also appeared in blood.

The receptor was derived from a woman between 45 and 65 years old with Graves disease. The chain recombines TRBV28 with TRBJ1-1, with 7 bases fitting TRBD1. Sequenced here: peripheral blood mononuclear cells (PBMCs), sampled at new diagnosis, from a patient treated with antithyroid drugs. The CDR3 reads CASSLWTGRAFF. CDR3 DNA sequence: TGTGCCAGCAGTTTATGGACAGGGCGGGCTTTCTTT.